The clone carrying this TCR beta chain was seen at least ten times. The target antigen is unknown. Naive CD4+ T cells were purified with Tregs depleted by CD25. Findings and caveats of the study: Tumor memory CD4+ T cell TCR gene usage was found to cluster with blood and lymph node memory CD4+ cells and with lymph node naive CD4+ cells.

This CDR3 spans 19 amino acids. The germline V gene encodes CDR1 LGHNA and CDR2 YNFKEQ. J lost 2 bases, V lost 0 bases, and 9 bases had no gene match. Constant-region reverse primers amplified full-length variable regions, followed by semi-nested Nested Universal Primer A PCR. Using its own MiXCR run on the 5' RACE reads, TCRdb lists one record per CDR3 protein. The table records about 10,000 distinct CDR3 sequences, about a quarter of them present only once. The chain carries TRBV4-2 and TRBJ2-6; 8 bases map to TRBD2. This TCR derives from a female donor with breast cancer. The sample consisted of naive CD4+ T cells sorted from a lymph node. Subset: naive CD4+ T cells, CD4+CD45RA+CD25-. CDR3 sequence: CASSQDLGGGRAGANVLTF. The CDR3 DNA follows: TGTGCCAGCAGCCAAGATCTGGGCGGGGGGAGAGCTGGGGCCAACGTCCTGACTTTC.